These T cell receptor beta chains were read from a single sample in a study of radiotherapy plus CTLA-4 blockade in lung cancer. Data came from immunoSEQ multiplex PCR; TCRdb stores just in-frame clones and leaves some out. The table records more than 90,000 clones, just under 80% of them present only once. The specimen comprised peripheral blood, sampled from a patient treated with radiotherapy plus ipilimumab. These receptors came from a human donor with non-small cell lung cancer who had a partial response to radiotherapy plus ipilimumab. The CDR3 runs from the conserved cysteine through the conserved F or W. A D gene is named only where the DNA matches it firmly. Size values are once, few and many counts, or a class for expanded clones, and some rows have none.

d_call	j_call	v_call	clone_size	cdr3_aa	cdr3_nt
NA	TRBJ2-2	TRBV5-4	NA	CASSLAAGRGSGELFF	TGTGCCAGCAGCTTGGCCGCCGGGAGAGGGTCCGGGGAGCTGTTTTTT
TRBD1	TRBJ2-2	TRBV28	NA	CASTTGTGGTGELFF	TGTGCCAGCACGACCGGGACAGGGGGAACCGGGGAGCTGTTTTTT
TRBD2	TRBJ2-2	TRBV7-9	NA	CASSPILKREDPNTGELFF	TGTGCCAGCAGCCCGATCTTGAAGCGGGAGGACCCGAACACCGGGGAGCTGTTTTTT
NA	TRBJ1-3	TRBV2	NA	CASSNLLSGNTIYF	TGTGCCAGCAGTAACCTACTATCCGGAAACACCATATATTTT
NA	TRBJ2-1	TRBV19	NA	CASSPSDEQFF	TGTGCCAGTAGCCCCTCCGATGAGCAGTTCTTC
NA	TRBJ2-3	TRBV7-2	NA	CASSLGVSSDTQYF	TGTGCCAGCAGCTTAGGTGTTAGCTCAGATACGCAGTATTTT
NA	TRBJ2-5	TRBV4-3	few	CASSSGETQETQYF	TGCGCCAGCAGCTCCGGGGAGACCCAAGAGACCCAGTACTTC
NA	TRBJ2-1	TRBV7-2	NA	CASSLEESYNEQFF	TGTGCCAGCAGCTTAGAGGAGTCCTACAATGAGCAGTTCTTC
NA	TRBJ1-1	TRBV11-2	NA	CASSLEEGLAFF	TGTGCCAGCAGCTTAGAGGAAGGACTAGCTTTCTTT
TRBD1	TRBJ2-3	TRBV28	NA	CASSVPGQGSDTQYF	TGTGCCAGCAGTGTACCGGGACAGGGATCAGATACGCAGTATTTT
NA	TRBJ1-1	TRBV27	NA	CASSQWGGNTEAFF	TGTGCCAGCAGCCAATGGGGGGGGAACACTGAAGCTTTCTTT
NA	TRBJ2-7	TRBV6-1	few	CASSRRDNYEQYF	TGTGCCAGCAGTCGACGGGACAACTACGAGCAGTACTTC
TRBD2	TRBJ2-7	TRBV5-1	NA	CASRELAASYEQYF	TGCGCCAGCAGAGAACTAGCGGCCTCCTACGAGCAGTACTTC
TRBD2	TRBJ2-1	TRBV7-2	NA	CASSSPHSGSEDEQFF	TGTGCCAGCAGCTCCCCCCATAGCGGGAGCGAAGATGAGCAGTTCTTC
TRBD1	TRBJ1-6	TRBV28	few	CASSLPTGAIPNSPLHF	TGTGCCAGCAGTCTGCCGACAGGGGCAATTCCAAATTCACCCCTCCACTTT
TRBD1	TRBJ2-2	TRBV4-2	few	CASSQVGQLNTGELFF	TGTGCCAGCAGCCAAGTGGGACAGCTAAACACCGGGGAGCTGTTTTTT